This paragraph reports one T cell receptor (beta chain). The antigen this receptor binds is unknown. No base-level quality is on record; no much larger clone is a single base apart. Germline trimming: 3 bases from V, 7 bases from J; junction bases outside gene matches: 18. Looking up the germline V gene yields CDR1 MDHEN and CDR2 SYDVKM. The CDR3 spans 19 residues, from the cysteine through the phenylalanine. Kept here is only the CDR3 DNA, which spans 57 bases and is read in frame from base 1. The immunoSEQ Assay was the method used to sequence TCRbeta CDR3 regions. After extraction, genomic DNA underwent amplification by bias-controlled multiplex PCR, followed by high-throughput sequencing. As for the authors' bioinformatics: Collapsing and filtering of sequences were performed to quantify the absolute abundance of each unique TCRbeta CDR3 region. T cell fraction was estimated by normalizing TCRbeta template counts to usable DNA, with usable DNA measured through amplification of reference genes found in all nucleated cells. Repertoire TCRs were annotated as SARS-CoV-2-specific by exact matching of V gene, CDR3 amino acid sequence and J gene to a known reactive TCR set. The reference SARS-CoV-2 TCR set was derived from MIRA and filtered for enrichment in COVID-19-positive ImmuneCODE repertoires, a step that removed public or cross-reactive TCRs. Drawing on the MIRA antigens, annotated TCRs were analysed further at the level of specific ORF or position within ORF. Breadth was defined as the number of annotated unique rearrangements divided by the total number of unique productive rearrangements, and depth was defined as the summed frequency of the annotated unique rearrangements. Group comparisons of TCR breadth used two-sided Wilcoxon rank-sum tests. This is the immuneACCESS table as TCRdb keeps it, with only in-frame sequences that have V and J called. A part of the clones is gone; compared with another copy, unresolved V genes explain less than half, and the rest is unexplained. V and J calls plus clone size are reproduced from that table; the DNA served to infer D and trimming. The sample table shows 200,000 to 250,000 clones, and more than 75% are seen once. The top ten clones comprise approximately 11% of the sample.

The treatment or condition label on this specimen signifies: around 19 received Ad26.COV2.S at low or high dose, single or two shots; about five received placebo; per-sample allocation not given. For vaccine and placebo recipients, the sequenced repertoires came from samples collected on day 63 after the first injection. Between 29 July and 7 August 2020, Cohort 1b enrolled 25 adults aged 18-55 years at one site in Boston, USA. As a vaccine, Ad26.COV2.S was a replication-incompetent adenovirus type 26 vector that expressed a prefusion-stabilized SARS-CoV-2 spike protein derived from the original Wuhan strain. The entry originates in a study of Ad26.COV2.S vaccination and SARS-CoV-2 variants (dated by TCRdb to 2020 to 2023). For the study in its entirety: Donors in the vaccine arm were drawn from COV1001, a phase I-IIa trial of Ad26.COV2.S in healthy adults that was multicentre, randomized, double-blind and placebo-controlled. Ad26.COV2.S was administered intramuscularly at 5 x 10^10 or 1 x 10^11 viral particles, either as a single shot or as two shots given 56 days apart. TCRbeta repertoire sequencing served as the tool for gauging how specific and how broad the SARS-CoV-2-reactive T cell receptors were following Ad26.COV2.S vaccination. A total of 32 samples were included in the TCR-sequenced set, comprising about 20 Ad26.COV2.S vaccine recipients, 5 placebo recipients and 8 SARS-CoV-2 convalescent individuals. Trial participants were randomized into five groups of five, in which low-dose or high-dose Ad26.COV2.S was given once or twice, or placebo was given on both occasions. Investigators did not know the trial group allocation while performing experiments and assessing outcomes.

What the authors observed across the whole study: Ad26.COV2.S recipients had higher spike-specific TCR breadth than placebo recipients (P = 0.0014). Substantial breadth of spike-specific CD8+ and CD4+ T cell responses was reported after vaccination. Comparing responses between vaccine doses or regimens was not something the study was powered to do. The authors noted that total T cell responses may have been underestimated by the TCR breadth and depth analyses. Non-spike TCR breadth was comparable between vaccine and placebo recipients, consistent with the vaccine containing only spike.

The sequencing here drew on peripheral blood, taken in a trial of Ad26.COV2.S vaccine versus placebo. Recombination linked TRBV28 to TRBJ1-2, with 12 bases matching TRBD1. The clonotype comes from a person between 18 and 60 years old who received the Ad26.COV2.S COVID-19 vaccine or a placebo. CDR3 reads: CASSLFSSGQGAGGGGYTF. At the DNA level, the sequence is TGTGCCAGCAGTTTGTTCTCATCGGGACAGGGGGCGGGAGGTGGTGGCTACACCTTC.